This T cell receptor (beta chain) was identified in a study of T cell responses to AZD1222 COVID-19 vaccine. The germline V and J ends were trimmed by 10 bases and 6 bases, with 12 bases remaining between them. This CDR3 comprises 11 residues. Germline V gene sequence: CDR1 ENHRY, CDR2 SYGVKD. Sequencing used immunoSEQ multiplex PCR; TCRdb keeps in-frame clones, though not all of them. This table has 90,000 to 130,000 clones, about 82% appearing once. The rearrangement joins TRBV10-3 to TRBJ1-2; D unresolved. The source of this sequence is an adult in good health. The sample in question was peripheral blood, obtained on day 0 of AZD1222 vaccination. The CDR3 loop is CATRLSHGYTF. DNA of the CDR3: TGTGCCACCCGCCTATCTCATGGCTACACCTTC.